What follows describes a single T cell receptor (beta chain). Its matching antigen is unknown. Some clones are missing from TCRdb's copy, which holds only in-frame ones; the method was immunoSEQ multiplex PCR. The repertoire holds some 10,000 clones, with approximately 70% as singletons. This sample stems from a study of T cells in tumors after PD-1 blockade. In the study overall: A subset received ongoing vismodegib 150 mg daily alongside anti-PD-1 therapy.

Study outcomes and limitations: Most post-therapy expanded exhausted CD8+ clones were new, undetected before treatment.

The CDR3 has 15 amino acids. The germline gives CDR1 LNHDA, CDR2 SQIVND (reference sequence). The germline V and J ends were trimmed by 1 base and 1 base, with 10 bases remaining between them. The V and J genes are TRBV19 and TRBJ2-5; D is unclear. This TCR was recovered from a human donor with basal cell carcinoma. The sample consisted of tumor tissue, taken after anti-PD-1 treatment. The CDR3 DNA follows: TGTGCCAGTAGTATAGGGGCGGAAATCCAAGAGACCCAGTACTTC. Protein product: CASSIGAEIQETQYF. The full variable domain, in which reference TRBV19 and TRBJ2-5 provide the parts outside the CDR3, is DGGITQSPKYLFRKEGQNVTLSCEQNLNHDAMYWYRQDPGQGLRLIYYSQIVNDFQKGDIAEGYSVSREKKESFPLTVTSAQKNPTAFYLCASSIGAEIQETQYFGPGTRLLVL.